The clone carrying this T cell receptor beta chain was observed a handful of times. The CDR3 length is 11 residues. The germline CDR1 and CDR2 sequences are MNHNS and SASEGT. Trimming removed 1 base from V and 5 bases from J, with 2 bases in between. This record comes from a study of early T cells in non-severe SARS-CoV-2 infection. Individually, cDNA molecules had unique molecular identifiers attached to them. TCRdb passed the 5' RACE reads through MiXCR, listing each CDR3 protein once. The top ten clones hold about 12% of a sample with tens of thousands of distinct CDR3 sequences, approximately 10% of them seen once.

Sequenced material: whole blood, taken at baseline. V and J are TRBV6-1 and TRBJ1-1, with D hard to call. This clonotype originated in an adult who was a healthcare worker with PCR-confirmed SARS-CoV-2 infection or an uninfected control (not recorded which). CDR3 sequence: CASSEETEAFF. The CDR3, as DNA: TGTGCCAGCAGTGAAGAAACTGAAGCTTTCTTT.